These 4 T cell receptor beta chains came from one sample sequenced in a study of cytomegalovirus exposure and HLA in healthy donors. The PCR contained 60 Vbeta and 13 Jbeta primers. Data came from immunoSEQ multiplex PCR; TCRdb stores just in-frame clones and leaves some out. The table lists over 130,000 clones, about 76% of them singletons. Sequences were obtained from PBMCs. The source of these receptors is a human donor in good health.

On this clone itself: At one of its ends the junction is not consistent with the germline gene, which may arise from a read error. The chain joins TRBV19 to TRBJ1-2, with a possible D match to TRBD1 (6 bases). Per the germline V gene, CDR1 is LNHDA and CDR2 is SQIVND (reference sequence). The CDR3 is 15 residues long. The CDR3 spells CASSREDRRGYGYPF. The CDR3, as DNA: TGTGCCAGTAGTAGGGAAGACAGGAGAGGGTATGGCTACCCCTTC.

The chain is built from TRBV5-4 and TRBJ1-1; 8 bases fit TRBD1. Germline V CDR1 and CDR2: SGHNT, YYREEE (reference sequence). Trimming at V came to 3 bases and at J to 7 bases, leaving 8 bases not matched to a gene. This CDR3 has 14 amino acids. CDR3 sequence: CASSSGGSIGEAFF. The CDR3, as DNA: TGTGCCAGCAGCTCAGGGGGCTCGATTGGTGAAGCTTTCTTT.

This clone was seen a handful of times. The chain carries TRBV27 and TRBJ2-1; unclear D gene. This CDR3 is built from 14 residues. Germline V gene lookup returns CDR1 MNHEY and CDR2 SMNVEV (reference sequence). The V end was cut by 4 bases, the J end by 8 bases, with 15 bases between. The CDR3 loop is CASSSGTTTDEQFF. As DNA, the CDR3 is TGTGCCAGCAGTTCCGGTACTACCACGGATGAGCAGTTCTTC.

The CDR3 loop is CASSIAPAGGHGYTF. CDR3 nucleotide sequence: TGTGCCAGTAGTATAGCCCCGGCAGGGGGCCATGGCTACACCTTC. The V gene is TRBV19, the J gene TRBJ1-2, with 8 bases lining up with TRBD1. The CDR3 is 15 amino acids. Germline V gene lookup returns CDR1 LNHDA and CDR2 SQIVND (reference sequence). V was clipped by 1 base and J by 6 bases; unmatched bases: 7.